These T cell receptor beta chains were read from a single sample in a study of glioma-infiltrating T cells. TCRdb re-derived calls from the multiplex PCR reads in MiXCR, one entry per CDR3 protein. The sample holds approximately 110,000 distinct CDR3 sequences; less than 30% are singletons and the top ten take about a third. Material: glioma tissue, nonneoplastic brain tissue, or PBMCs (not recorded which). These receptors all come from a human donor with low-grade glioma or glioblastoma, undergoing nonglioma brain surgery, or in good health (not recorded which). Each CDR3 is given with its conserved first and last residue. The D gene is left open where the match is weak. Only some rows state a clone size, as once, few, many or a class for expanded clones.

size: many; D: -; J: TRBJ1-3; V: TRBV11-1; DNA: TGTGCCAGCAGCTTAGACCCTGGGAACACCATATATTTT; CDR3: CASSLDPGNTIYF
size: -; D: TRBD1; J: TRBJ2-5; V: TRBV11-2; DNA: TGTGCCAGCAGCTTTGGGACAGGGGCCCCTCAAGAGACCCAGTACTTC; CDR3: CASSFGTGAPQETQYF
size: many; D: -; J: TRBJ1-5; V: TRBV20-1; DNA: TGCAGTGCTAGACGGACCCCAGGGGCAAGCAATCAGCCCCAGCATTTT; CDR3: CSARRTPGASNQPQHF
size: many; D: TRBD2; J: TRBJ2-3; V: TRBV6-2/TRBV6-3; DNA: TGTGCCAGCAGTTACGGGGGGGACACAGATACGCAGTATTTT; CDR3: CASSYGGDTDTQYF
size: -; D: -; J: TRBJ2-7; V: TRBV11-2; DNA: TGTGCCAGCAGCCGAATGGGGAGGGGGGGTTCCTACGAGCAGTACTTC; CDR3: CASSRMGRGGSYEQYF
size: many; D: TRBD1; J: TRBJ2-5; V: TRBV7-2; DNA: TGTGCCAGCAGCTCGGACAGGGGGGAACGAGAGACCCAGTACTTC; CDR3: CASSSDRGERETQYF
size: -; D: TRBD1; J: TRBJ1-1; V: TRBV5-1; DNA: TGCGCCAGCAGCCTGGACGCAGGGGGAACTGAAGCTTTCTTT; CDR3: CASSLDAGGTEAFF
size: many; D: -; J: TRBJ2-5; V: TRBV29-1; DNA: TGCAGCGTCCGACATCCCCTTAATCAAGAGACCCAGTACTTC; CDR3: CSVRHPLNQETQYF
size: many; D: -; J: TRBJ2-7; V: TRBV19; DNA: TGTGCCAGTAGTCCCGGAGTCAACGAGCAGTACTTC; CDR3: CASSPGVNEQYF
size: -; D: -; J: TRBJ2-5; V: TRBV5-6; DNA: TGTGCCAGCAGCAGGGGTACCGTCCAAGAGACCCAGTACTTC; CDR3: CASSRGTVQETQYF
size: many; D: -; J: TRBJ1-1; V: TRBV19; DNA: TGTGCCAGTAGTACATCCCCCGGGACTGAAGCTTTCTTT; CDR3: CASSTSPGTEAFF
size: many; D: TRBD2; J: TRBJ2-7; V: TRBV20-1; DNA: TGCAGTGCTAGAGTAGCTGGACTAGCCTACGAGCAGTACTTC; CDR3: CSARVAGLAYEQYF
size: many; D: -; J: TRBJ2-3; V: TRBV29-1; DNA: TGCAGCGTTGATACACCACAGGGAATTGGGCAGTATTTT; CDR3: CSVDTPQGIGQYF
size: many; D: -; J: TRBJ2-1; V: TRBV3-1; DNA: TGTGCCAGCAGCCAGTCTCTTGAGCAGTTCTTC; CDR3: CASSQSLEQFF